This T cell receptor (beta chain) was recovered during a study of control samples from healthy donors and cancer patients. Clones were read by immunoSEQ multiplex PCR, and TCRdb kept only the in-frame ones, dropping some. The data show roughly 84,000 clones, over 75% seen once. The CDR3 spans 15 residues. The germline V gene encodes CDR1 LGHDT and CDR2 YNNKEL (reference sequence). V lost 6 bases, J lost 3 bases, and 15 bases lay in between. The chain employs TRBV3-1 (or the pseudogene TRBV3-2) and TRBJ1-5; D ambiguous. The clonotype originates from a man in his fifties or sixties in good health. The sequenced material came from blood. CDR3 DNA: TGTGCCAGCAGTTACGGACGGGGAGACAATCAGCCCCAGCATTTT. As protein: CASSYGRGDNQPQHF.